A selection of T cell receptor beta chains follows, all from one sample in a study of blood T cell repertoires in COVID-19. Profiling relied on immunoSEQ multiplex PCR, and the TCRdb table lists in-frame clones only, not all of them. Of about 59,000 clones listed, 90% to 95% are singletons. The sequencing input was peripheral blood. The receptor set was obtained from a human donor in a cohort sampled during active COVID-19. CDR3s include the opening cysteine and the closing phenylalanine or tryptophan.

v_gene	j_gene	CDR3aa
TRBV28	TRBJ2-7	CASLNLGGRADEQYF
TRBV12-3/TRBV12-4	TRBJ2-7	CASSFYPGEQYF
TRBV18	TRBJ1-2	CASSPPPRTGGVWDNF
TRBV7-2	TRBJ2-7	CASSRDRGPYYEQYF
TRBV7-2	TRBJ2-7	CASSLDGTRTYEQYF
TRBV5-1	TRBJ2-1	CASSPGNEQFF
TRBV4-3	TRBJ2-2	CASSQEQVAVLNTGELFF
TRBV2	TRBJ2-1	CASRKDLTSGRRNEQFF
TRBV5-4	TRBJ2-6	CASSQRQGRSGANVLTF
TRBV6-5	TRBJ2-7	CASSRVGDNYEQYF
TRBV28	TRBJ1-6	CASGQQNSPLHF
TRBV10-3	TRBJ2-7	CAISESANSYEQYF
TRBV7-2	TRBJ1-5	CASSIANSYNQPQHF
TRBV27	TRBJ2-1	CASSLETVNNEQFF
TRBV25-1	TRBJ1-2	CASSVGGARGYTF
TRBV6-5	TRBJ2-1	CASKPSAATREQFF
TRBV11-2	TRBJ2-1	CASSRDFSSYNEQFF
TRBV11-3	TRBJ2-7	CASSLEQGAEQYF
TRBV2	TRBJ2-1	CASSLLAGERNEQFF
TRBV5-5	TRBJ2-7	CASSFATGTYEQYF
TRBV7-9	TRBJ1-3	CASSPIWQGGTGNTIYF
TRBV4-3	TRBJ1-2	CASSPQGARDSYGYTF
TRBV5-6	TRBJ2-7	CASSLEVVTSGGRNEQYF
TRBV5-4	TRBJ1-1	CASSLGGRHTEAFF
TRBV6-5	TRBJ1-4	CASSYDRAGNYEKLFF
TRBV7-6	TRBJ2-3	CASSSTRDTDTQYF
TRBV6-1	TRBJ2-5	CASSEALSGGAFGGTQYF
TRBV4-1	TRBJ1-2	CASSQVAGIGYTF
TRBV4-1	TRBJ1-1	CASSQEGAQSTEAFF
TRBV6-5	TRBJ1-4	CASSLSGASGKLFF
TRBV6-6	TRBJ2-2	CASSYTGGGNTGELFF
TRBV27	TRBJ2-3	CASREERGWTDTQYF
TRBV5-1	TRBJ1-3	CASSLTGAVGTIYF
TRBV19	TRBJ1-4	CASSDRATGLEKLFF
TRBV28	TRBJ2-2	CASGTHGGEAGELFF
TRBV9	TRBJ2-4	CASSVGQGLAKNIQYF
TRBV18	TRBJ2-2	CASSSQRAKNTGELFF
TRBV11-3	TRBJ2-1	CASSLGSAGARREQFF
TRBV6-5	TRBJ2-5	CASSYDRLKETQYF
TRBV5-1	TRBJ2-5	CASSLGTSLNQETQYF